This TCR beta chain came from a study of OX40 agonist ivuxolimab in advanced cancers. Sequencing used immunoSEQ multiplex PCR; TCRdb keeps in-frame clones, though not all of them. The data show around 110,000 clones, 85% to 95% seen once. The TCR originated in an adult with an advanced solid tumor such as melanoma, head and neck, liver or kidney cancer. Sequences were derived from CD4+ or CD8+ T cells sorted from blood, sampled in a trial of the OX40 agonist ivuxolimab.

The CDR3 is CASRITGTGADEQYF. Here the CDR3 DNA reads TGTGCCAGCAGAATTACCGGGACAGGGGCCGACGAGCAGTACTTC. The chain is built from TRBV27 and TRBJ2-7; 10 bases align to TRBD1. Trimming took 6 bases from V and 5 from J; bases not matched to a gene: 10. CDR1 is MNHEY and CDR2 is SMNVEV in the germline V gene (reference sequence). The CDR3 extends over 15 amino acids.